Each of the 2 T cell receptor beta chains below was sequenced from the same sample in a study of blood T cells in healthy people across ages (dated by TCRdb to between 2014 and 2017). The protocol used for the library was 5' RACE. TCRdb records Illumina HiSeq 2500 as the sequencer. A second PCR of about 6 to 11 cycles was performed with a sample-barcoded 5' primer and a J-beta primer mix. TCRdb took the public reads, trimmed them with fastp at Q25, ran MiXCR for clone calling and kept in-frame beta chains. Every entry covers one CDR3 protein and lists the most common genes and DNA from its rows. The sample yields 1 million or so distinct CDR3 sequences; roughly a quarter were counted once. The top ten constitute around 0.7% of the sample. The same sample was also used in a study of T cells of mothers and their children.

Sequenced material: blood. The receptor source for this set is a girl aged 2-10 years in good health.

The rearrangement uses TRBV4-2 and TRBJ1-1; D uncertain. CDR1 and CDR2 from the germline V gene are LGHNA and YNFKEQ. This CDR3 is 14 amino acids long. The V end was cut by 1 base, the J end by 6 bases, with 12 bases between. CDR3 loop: CASSQASGLSEAFF. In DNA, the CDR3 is TGTGCCAGCAGCCAAGCGTCAGGTCTTTCTGAAGCTTTCTTT.

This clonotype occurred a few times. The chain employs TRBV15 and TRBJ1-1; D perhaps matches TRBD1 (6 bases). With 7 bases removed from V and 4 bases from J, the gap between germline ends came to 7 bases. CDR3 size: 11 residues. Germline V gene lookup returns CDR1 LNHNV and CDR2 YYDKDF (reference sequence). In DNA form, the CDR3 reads TGTGCCACCATCAGGGGCACTGAAGCTTTCTTT. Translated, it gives CATIRGTEAFF.